This is a list of T cell receptor beta chains from one sample in a study of CD8 T cells in ankylosing spondylitis. TCRdb called the 5' RACE reads again in MiXCR, with one record for every CDR3 protein. This sample has around 340,000 distinct CDR3 sequences; 20% occur once, and the top ten carry under 15%. The sample taken for sequencing was blood, either unsorted or a sorted T cell fraction (not recorded which). These receptors were obtained from a male donor with ankylosing spondylitis or in good health (not recorded which). CDR3s include the opening cysteine and the closing phenylalanine or tryptophan. D genes are given only for firm matches. Size values are once, few and many counts, or a class for expanded clones, and some rows have none.

V gene: TRBV7-9
D gene: TRBD1
clone size: -
J gene: TRBJ2-1
CDR3 protein: CASSHPTGGAYNEQFF
CDR3 DNA: TGTGCCAGCAGCCACCCGACAGGGGGTGCTTACAATGAGCAGTTCTTC

V gene: TRBV28
D gene: TRBD1
clone size: -
J gene: TRBJ2-5
CDR3 protein: CASRPRDREETQYF
CDR3 DNA: TGTGCCAGCAGACCCCGGGACAGGGAAGAGACCCAGTACTTC

V gene: TRBV12-3/TRBV12-4
D gene: -
clone size: -
J gene: TRBJ1-4
CDR3 protein: CASSADKYATNEKLFF
CDR3 DNA: TGTGCCAGCAGTGCGGACAAATATGCAACTAATGAAAAACTGTTTTTT

V gene: TRBV6-4
D gene: TRBD2
clone size: few
J gene: TRBJ2-1
CDR3 protein: CASSALAGGRNEQFF
CDR3 DNA: TGTGCCAGCAGCGCACTAGCGGGGGGGCGGAATGAGCAGTTCTTC

V gene: TRBV12-3/TRBV12-4
D gene: -
clone size: few
J gene: TRBJ2-7
CDR3 protein: CATDRKLTYEQYF
CDR3 DNA: TGTGCCACCGACCGGAAGCTTACCTACGAGCAGTACTTC

V gene: TRBV4-1
D gene: TRBD1
clone size: few
J gene: TRBJ1-1
CDR3 protein: CASSQARTGGFAEAFF
CDR3 DNA: TGCGCCAGCAGCCAAGCCCGGACAGGTGGTTTCGCTGAAGCTTTCTTT

V gene: TRBV10-3
D gene: -
clone size: -
J gene: TRBJ2-7
CDR3 protein: CAISEVGYEQYF
CDR3 DNA: TGTGCCATCAGTGAGGTTGGCTACGAGCAGTACTTC

V gene: TRBV12-3/TRBV12-4
D gene: TRBD2
clone size: -
J gene: TRBJ2-3
CDR3 protein: CASRGGLAENTDTQYF
CDR3 DNA: TGTGCCAGCAGGGGGGGACTAGCGGAGAACACAGATACGCAGTATTTT

V gene: TRBV5-6
D gene: TRBD1
clone size: few
J gene: TRBJ2-2
CDR3 protein: CASSPGTGGGELFF
CDR3 DNA: TGTGCCAGCAGCCCAGGGACAGGGGGCGGGGAGCTGTTTTTT

V gene: TRBV3-1
D gene: TRBD2
clone size: few
J gene: TRBJ2-1
CDR3 protein: CASSQESGGEFF
CDR3 DNA: TGTGCCAGCAGCCAAGAGAGTGGGGGGGAGTTCTTC

V gene: TRBV3-1
D gene: TRBD2
clone size: -
J gene: TRBJ2-1
CDR3 protein: CASSKGLAGGEEQFF
CDR3 DNA: TGTGCCAGCAGCAAGGGACTAGCGGGGGGTGAGGAGCAGTTCTTC

V gene: TRBV30
D gene: -
clone size: few
J gene: TRBJ2-2
CDR3 protein: CAWQLGVNTGELFF
CDR3 DNA: TGTGCCTGGCAGCTGGGCGTGAACACCGGGGAGCTGTTTTTT

V gene: TRBV6-1
D gene: TRBD1
clone size: -
J gene: TRBJ2-7
CDR3 protein: CASSGPGTADEQYF
CDR3 DNA: TGTGCCAGCAGTGGACCGGGGACAGCGGACGAGCAGTACTTC

V gene: TRBV12-3/TRBV12-4
D gene: -
clone size: few
J gene: TRBJ1-2
CDR3 protein: CASSSINGYTF
CDR3 DNA: TGTGCCAGCAGCTCCATAAATGGCTACACCTTC

V gene: TRBV4-2
D gene: TRBD1
clone size: few
J gene: TRBJ2-5
CDR3 protein: CASSQGPGQETQYF
CDR3 DNA: TGTGCCAGCAGCCAGGGACCGGGACAGGAGACCCAGTACTTC

V gene: TRBV7-9
D gene: TRBD1
clone size: few
J gene: TRBJ2-7
CDR3 protein: CASTWTGYEQYF
CDR3 DNA: TGTGCCAGCACCTGGACAGGCTACGAGCAGTACTTC

V gene: TRBV12-3/TRBV12-4
D gene: -
clone size: few
J gene: TRBJ2-3
CDR3 protein: CASRDDFTDTQYF
CDR3 DNA: TGTGCCAGCAGGGATGACTTCACAGATACGCAGTATTTT

V gene: TRBV30
D gene: -
clone size: -
J gene: TRBJ1-2
CDR3 protein: CAWSSEPYGYTF
CDR3 DNA: TGTGCCTGGAGCTCGGAACCTTATGGCTACACCTTC

V gene: TRBV30
D gene: TRBD2
clone size: few
J gene: TRBJ2-1
CDR3 protein: CAWSVLAGVDEQFF
CDR3 DNA: TGTGCCTGGAGTGTACTAGCGGGGGTCGATGAGCAGTTCTTC

V gene: TRBV2
D gene: -
clone size: few
J gene: TRBJ2-2
CDR3 protein: CASSPGGTSNTGELFF
CDR3 DNA: TGTGCCAGCAGTCCAGGGGGGACCTCGAACACCGGGGAGCTGTTTTTT

V gene: TRBV5-1
D gene: TRBD1
clone size: few
J gene: TRBJ2-7
CDR3 protein: CASSFADRGLDEQYF
CDR3 DNA: TGCGCCAGCAGCTTCGCGGACAGGGGGCTCGACGAGCAGTACTTC

V gene: TRBV7-9
D gene: -
clone size: few
J gene: TRBJ2-5
CDR3 protein: CASSVEGTQYF
CDR3 DNA: TGTGCCAGCAGCGTAGAGGGGACCCAGTACTTC

V gene: TRBV6-5
D gene: TRBD1
clone size: -
J gene: TRBJ1-6
CDR3 protein: CASSYNRGHDSPLHF
CDR3 DNA: TGTGCCAGCAGTTACAACAGGGGGCACGATTCACCCCTCCACTTT

V gene: TRBV30
D gene: -
clone size: few
J gene: TRBJ2-7
CDR3 protein: CAWNSGTDEQYF
CDR3 DNA: TGTGCCTGGAATTCAGGGACTGACGAGCAGTACTTC

V gene: TRBV4-1
D gene: -
clone size: -
J gene: TRBJ1-1
CDR3 protein: CASSQTWTAAEAFF
CDR3 DNA: TGCGCCAGCAGCCAAACCTGGACAGCCGCTGAAGCTTTCTTT

V gene: TRBV12-5
D gene: -
clone size: -
J gene: TRBJ2-1
CDR3 protein: CASGLRDEQFF
CDR3 DNA: TGTGCTAGTGGCCTTAGGGATGAGCAGTTCTTC

V gene: TRBV12-3/TRBV12-4
D gene: -
clone size: few
J gene: TRBJ2-1
CDR3 protein: CASSPGDGTLYNEQFF
CDR3 DNA: TGTGCCAGCAGCCCCGGGGACGGAACCCTTTACAATGAGCAGTTCTTC

V gene: TRBV12-3/TRBV12-4
D gene: -
clone size: -
J gene: TRBJ1-2
CDR3 protein: CASSLFLAGEYGYTF
CDR3 DNA: TGTGCCAGCAGTTTATTTTTGGCAGGGGAATATGGCTACACCTTC

V gene: TRBV2
D gene: TRBD2
clone size: few
J gene: TRBJ2-7
CDR3 protein: CASSEAGGVGYEQYF
CDR3 DNA: TGTGCCAGCAGTGAAGCGGGAGGGGTGGGGTACGAGCAGTACTTC

V gene: TRBV30
D gene: TRBD1
clone size: -
J gene: TRBJ2-1
CDR3 protein: CAAGTGDYNEQFF
CDR3 DNA: TGTGCCGCAGGGACAGGGGATTACAATGAGCAGTTCTTC

V gene: TRBV7-9
D gene: TRBD1
clone size: few
J gene: TRBJ2-5
CDR3 protein: CASSLVGQGWETQYF
CDR3 DNA: TGTGCCAGCAGCTTAGTGGGACAGGGCTGGGAGACCCAGTACTTC

V gene: TRBV29-1
D gene: TRBD1
clone size: -
J gene: TRBJ2-2
CDR3 protein: CSVLNPGQGSNTGELFF
CDR3 DNA: TGCAGCGTGTTAAATCCGGGACAGGGCTCGAACACCGGGGAGCTGTTTTTT

V gene: TRBV28
D gene: -
clone size: -
J gene: TRBJ2-7
CDR3 protein: CASSPPLSSPYEQYF
CDR3 DNA: TGTGCCAGCAGTCCCCCCCTGAGCAGTCCCTACGAGCAGTACTTC

V gene: TRBV29-1
D gene: -
clone size: few
J gene: TRBJ2-1
CDR3 protein: CSVKGQYNEQFF
CDR3 DNA: TGCAGCGTGAAAGGACAGTACAATGAGCAGTTCTTC

V gene: TRBV20-1
D gene: -
clone size: few
J gene: TRBJ2-4
CDR3 protein: CSARDPRGNIQYF
CDR3 DNA: TGCAGTGCTAGAGATCCGCGGGGAAACATTCAGTACTTC

V gene: TRBV4-1
D gene: -
clone size: few
J gene: TRBJ2-3
CDR3 protein: CASSQDGQGIDTQYF
CDR3 DNA: TGCGCCAGCAGCCAAGATGGGCAGGGGATAGATACGCAGTATTTT

V gene: TRBV12-3/TRBV12-4
D gene: -
clone size: -
J gene: TRBJ2-5
CDR3 protein: CASTADRFQETQYF
CDR3 DNA: TGTGCCAGCACCGCCGACAGGTTCCAAGAGACCCAGTACTTC

V gene: TRBV29-1
D gene: TRBD1
clone size: few
J gene: TRBJ2-2
CDR3 protein: CSAVQGFDTGELFF
CDR3 DNA: TGCAGCGCCGTACAGGGGTTCGACACCGGGGAGCTGTTTTTT

V gene: TRBV5-6
D gene: TRBD2
clone size: few
J gene: TRBJ2-1
CDR3 protein: CASSLVTSGVHYNEQFF
CDR3 DNA: TGTGCCAGCAGCTTGGTTACTAGCGGGGTCCACTACAATGAGCAGTTCTTC

V gene: TRBV7-8
D gene: -
clone size: -
J gene: TRBJ2-5
CDR3 protein: CASSLIGLAVQETQYF
CDR3 DNA: TGTGCCAGCAGCTTAATCGGATTAGCGGTCCAAGAGACCCAGTACTTC

V gene: TRBV20-1
D gene: -
clone size: -
J gene: TRBJ2-2
CDR3 protein: CSARGGGIGELFF
CDR3 DNA: TGCAGTGCTAGAGGAGGGGGGATCGGGGAGCTGTTTTTT